These 8 T cell receptor beta chains were all obtained from the same sample, sequenced in a study of CD8 T cells in Susac syndrome. Reverse transcription of roughly 0.5 to 1 ug RNA was carried out with random hexamers. TCRdb re-derived calls from the immunoSEQ multiplex PCR reads in MiXCR, one entry per CDR3 protein. The repertoire holds 100,000 or so distinct CDR3 sequences, with around 90% as singletons. Sequencing was done on a sample of CD4+ T cells from PBMCs. The source of these receptors is a human donor in good health.

Only one count was recorded for this clonotype. This rearrangement joins TRBV7-2 to TRBJ1-1, with no clear D. The germline V gene encodes CDR1 SGHTA and CDR2 FQGNSA. The V end was cut by 6 bases, the J end by 10 bases, with 12 bases between. CDR3 length: 11 amino acids. The CDR3 sequence: CASSGEGAAFF. For the CDR3, the DNA is TGTGCCAGCAGTGGCGAGGGTGCAGCTTTCTTT.

This chain joins TRBV12-3 or TRBV12-4 and TRBJ1-1; weak D call: TRBD1 (5 bases). The CDR3 is 12 amino acids. V was shortened by 7 bases and J by 7 bases, with 13 bases between the two germline ends. Here the CDR3 DNA reads TGTGCCAGCATTTATTCAGGGAGTGAAGCTTTCTTT. It specifies CASIYSGSEAFF.

The chain employs TRBV3-1 and TRBJ2-2; the match to TRBD2 covers 12 bases. The length of the CDR3 is 17 residues. V was clipped by 5 bases and J by 3 bases; unmatched bases: 7. Germline V gene data show CDR1 as LGHDT and CDR2 as YNNKEL (reference sequence). This chain's CDR3 is CASSGRLAGADTGELFF. As DNA, the CDR3 is TGTGCCAGCAGCGGGAGACTAGCGGGAGCGGACACCGGGGAGCTGTTTTTT.

This clonotype was found a few times. The rearrangement joins TRBV7-8 to TRBJ2-2, with D maybe TRBD1 (6 bases). Trimming left V 2 bases short and J 7 bases short, with 26 bases between. Per the germline V gene, CDR1 is SGHVS and CDR2 is FQNEAQ. The CDR3 runs to 19 residues. The CDR3 DNA sequence: TGTGCCAGCAGCTTAACACGAGGGGGACCCCTAGGTTTCGGCGGGGAGCTGTTTTTT. Protein sequence: CASSLTRGGPLGFGGELFF.

CDR3 in DNA: TGTGCCAGCAGCCAGAGGCAGGGAACATCTTTGAGCTACACCTTC. The encoded protein is CASSQRQGTSLSYTF. V gene TRBV3-1 combines with J gene TRBJ1-2; possible D gene TRBD1, 5 bases. CDR1 and CDR2 (germline): LGHDT, YNNKEL (reference sequence). The CDR3 loop spans 15 amino acids. V dropped 3 bases and J dropped 9 bases, with 20 bases sitting between them.

The V call is TRBV19, the J call TRBJ1-2; 9 bases fit TRBD1. Germline loops: CDR1 LNHDA, CDR2 SQIVND (reference sequence). V dropped 6 bases and J dropped 4; count of bases not matched to a gene: 3. The CDR3 has 13 amino acids. CDR3 DNA: TGTGCCAGTAGGGACAGGGGAGGCTATGGCTACACCTTC. It yields the protein CASRDRGGYGYTF.

The gene calls are TRBV4-2 and TRBJ2-1; 12 bases map to TRBD2. Germline V gives CDR1 LGHNA, CDR2 YNFKEQ. V trimming: 4 bases; J trimming: 4 bases; junction bases outside the gene matches: 8. CDR3 length equals 17 residues. The CDR3 reads CASSPVPGTSGYNEQFF. The CDR3 coding sequence is TGTGCCAGCAGCCCAGTCCCCGGGACTAGCGGGTACAATGAGCAGTTCTTC.

The chain links TRBV5-8 to TRBJ2-7; 7 bases are shared with TRBD1. V dropped 4 bases and J dropped 7; count of bases not matched to a gene: 8. From germline, CDR1 is SGHTS and CDR2 YDEGEE. The CDR3 is made up of 13 amino acids. CDR3: CASSIGQDREQYF. CDR3 nucleotides: TGTGCCAGCAGCATAGGACAGGATCGAGAGCAGTACTTC.